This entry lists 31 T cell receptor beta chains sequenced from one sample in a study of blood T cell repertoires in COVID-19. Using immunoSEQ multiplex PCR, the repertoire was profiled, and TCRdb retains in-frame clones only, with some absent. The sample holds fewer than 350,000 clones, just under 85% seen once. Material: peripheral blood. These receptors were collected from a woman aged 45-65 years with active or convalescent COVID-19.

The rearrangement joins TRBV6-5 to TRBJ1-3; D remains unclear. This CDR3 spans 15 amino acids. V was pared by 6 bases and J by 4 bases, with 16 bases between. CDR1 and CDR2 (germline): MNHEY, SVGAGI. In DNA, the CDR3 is TGTGCCAGCAGAGTTCTGGGAGCGGAGGGAAACACCATATATTTT. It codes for CASRVLGAEGNTIYF.

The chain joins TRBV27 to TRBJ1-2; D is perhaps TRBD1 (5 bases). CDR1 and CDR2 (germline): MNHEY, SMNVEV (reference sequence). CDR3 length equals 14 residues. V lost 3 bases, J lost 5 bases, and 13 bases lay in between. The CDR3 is CASSLGQVGYGYTF. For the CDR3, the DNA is TGTGCCAGCAGTTTGGGGCAGGTGGGGTATGGCTACACCTTC.

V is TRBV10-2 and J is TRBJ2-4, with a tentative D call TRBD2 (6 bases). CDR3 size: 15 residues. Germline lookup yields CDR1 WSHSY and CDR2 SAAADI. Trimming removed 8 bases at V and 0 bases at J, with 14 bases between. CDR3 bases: TGCGCCAGCGGGGGGACCTGGATAGCCAAAAACATTCAGTACTTC. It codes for CASGGTWIAKNIQYF.

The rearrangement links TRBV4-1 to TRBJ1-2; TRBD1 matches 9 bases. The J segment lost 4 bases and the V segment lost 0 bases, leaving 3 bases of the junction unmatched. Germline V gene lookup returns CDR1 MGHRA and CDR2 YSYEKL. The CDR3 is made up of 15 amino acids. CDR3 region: CASSQEGQGPYGYTF. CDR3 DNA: TGCGCCAGCAGCCAAGAAGGACAGGGGCCCTATGGCTACACCTTC.

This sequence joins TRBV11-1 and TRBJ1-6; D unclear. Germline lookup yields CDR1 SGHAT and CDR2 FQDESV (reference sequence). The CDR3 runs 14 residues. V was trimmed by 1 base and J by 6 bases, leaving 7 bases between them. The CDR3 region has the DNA TGTGCCAGCAGCTTAGAGAGACTTAATTCACCCCTCCACTTT. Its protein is CASSLERLNSPLHF.

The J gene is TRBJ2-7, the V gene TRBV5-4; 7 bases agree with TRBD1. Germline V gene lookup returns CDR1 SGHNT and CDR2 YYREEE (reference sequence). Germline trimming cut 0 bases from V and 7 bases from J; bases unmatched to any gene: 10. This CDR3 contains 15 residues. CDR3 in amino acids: CASSLGITGTEEQYF. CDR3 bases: TGTGCCAGCAGCTTGGGGATTACCGGGACAGAGGAGCAGTACTTC.

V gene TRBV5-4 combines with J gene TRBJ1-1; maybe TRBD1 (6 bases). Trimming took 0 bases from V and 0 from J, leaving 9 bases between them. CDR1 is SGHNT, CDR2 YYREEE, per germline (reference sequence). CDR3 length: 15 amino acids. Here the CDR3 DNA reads TGTGCCAGCAGCTTGGGAGGACAGTTGAACACTGAAGCTTTCTTT. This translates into CASSLGGQLNTEAFF. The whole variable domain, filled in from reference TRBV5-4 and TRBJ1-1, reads ETGVTQSPTHLIKTRGQQVTLRCSSQSGHNTVSWYQQALGQGPQFIFQYYREEENGRGNFPPRFSGLQFPNYSSELNVNALELDDSALYLCASSLGGQLNTEAFFGQGTRLTVV.

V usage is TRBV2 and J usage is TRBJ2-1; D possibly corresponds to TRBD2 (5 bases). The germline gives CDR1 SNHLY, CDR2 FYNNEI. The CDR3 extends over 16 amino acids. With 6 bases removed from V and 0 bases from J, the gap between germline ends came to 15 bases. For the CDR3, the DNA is TGTGCCAGCAGACGGAGCGGAGCCTTCTCCTACAATGAGCAGTTCTTC. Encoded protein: CASRRSGAFSYNEQFF.

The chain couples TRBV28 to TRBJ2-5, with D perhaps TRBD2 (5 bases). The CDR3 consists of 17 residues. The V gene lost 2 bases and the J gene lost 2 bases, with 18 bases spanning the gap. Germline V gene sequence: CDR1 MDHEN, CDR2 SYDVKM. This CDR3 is CASSLDYWRNSQETQYF. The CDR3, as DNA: TGTGCCAGCAGTTTAGACTACTGGCGGAATTCGCAAGAGACCCAGTACTTC.

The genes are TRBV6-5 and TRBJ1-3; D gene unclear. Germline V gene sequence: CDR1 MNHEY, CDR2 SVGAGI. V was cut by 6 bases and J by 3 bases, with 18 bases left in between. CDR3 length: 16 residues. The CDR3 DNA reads TGTGCCAGCAGCTACCCGGGGAAGGGTGATGGAAACACCATATATTTT. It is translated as CASSYPGKGDGNTIYF.

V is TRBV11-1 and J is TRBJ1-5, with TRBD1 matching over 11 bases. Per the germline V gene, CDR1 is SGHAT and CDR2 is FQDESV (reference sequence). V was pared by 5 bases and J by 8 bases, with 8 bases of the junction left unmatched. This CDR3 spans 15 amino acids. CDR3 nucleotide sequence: TGTGCCAGCAGCCCAGGGACAGGGGGAATGGAGCCCCAGCATTTT. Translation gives CASSPGTGGMEPQHF.

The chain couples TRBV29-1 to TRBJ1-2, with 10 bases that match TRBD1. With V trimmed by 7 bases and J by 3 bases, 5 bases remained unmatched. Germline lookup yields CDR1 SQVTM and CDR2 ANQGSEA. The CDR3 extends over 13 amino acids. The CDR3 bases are TGCAGCGCTGGGGACAGGGGTGACTATGGCTACACCTTC. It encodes CSAGDRGDYGYTF. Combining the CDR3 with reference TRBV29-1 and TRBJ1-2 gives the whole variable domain SAVISQKPSRDICQRGTSLTIQCQVDSQVTMMFWYRQQPGQSLTLIATANQGSEATYESGFVIDKFPISRPNLTFSTLTVSNMSPEDSSIYLCSAGDRGDYGYTFGSGTRLTVV.

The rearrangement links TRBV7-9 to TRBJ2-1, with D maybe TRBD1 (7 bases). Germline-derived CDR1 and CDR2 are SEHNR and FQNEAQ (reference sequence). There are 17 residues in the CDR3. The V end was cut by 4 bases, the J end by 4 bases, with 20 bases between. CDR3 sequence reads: CASSSTPTGAGYNEQFF. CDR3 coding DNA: TGTGCCAGCAGCTCGACACCAACAGGGGCGGGGTACAATGAGCAGTTCTTC. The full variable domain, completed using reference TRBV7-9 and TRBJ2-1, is DTGVSQNPRHKITKRGQNVTFRCDPISEHNRLYWYRQTLGQGPEFLTYFQNEAQLEKSRLLSDRFSAERPKGSFSTLEIQRTEQGDSAMYLCASSSTPTGAGYNEQFFGPGTRLTVL.

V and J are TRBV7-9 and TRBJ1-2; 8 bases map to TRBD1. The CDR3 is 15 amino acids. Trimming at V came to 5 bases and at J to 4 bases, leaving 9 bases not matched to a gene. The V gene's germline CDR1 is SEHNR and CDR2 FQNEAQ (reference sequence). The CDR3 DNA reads TGTGCCAGCAGCCAGGCCGGGACAGGACTCTATGGCTACACCTTC. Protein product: CASSQAGTGLYGYTF.

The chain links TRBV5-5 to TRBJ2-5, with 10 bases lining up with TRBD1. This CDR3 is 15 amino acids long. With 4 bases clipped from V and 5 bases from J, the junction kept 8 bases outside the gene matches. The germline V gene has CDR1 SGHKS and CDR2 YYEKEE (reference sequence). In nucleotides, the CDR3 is TGTGCCAGCAGCGAGAAGACAGGGGGCATTGAGACCCAGTACTTC. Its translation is CASSEKTGGIETQYF.

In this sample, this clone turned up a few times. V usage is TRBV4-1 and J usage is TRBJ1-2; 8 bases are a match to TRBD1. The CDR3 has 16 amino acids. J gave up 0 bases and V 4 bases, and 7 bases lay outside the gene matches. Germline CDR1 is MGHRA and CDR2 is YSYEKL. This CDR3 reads CASSPTRDRPNYGYTF. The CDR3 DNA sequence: TGCGCCAGCAGCCCAACTCGGGACAGGCCTAACTATGGCTACACCTTC.

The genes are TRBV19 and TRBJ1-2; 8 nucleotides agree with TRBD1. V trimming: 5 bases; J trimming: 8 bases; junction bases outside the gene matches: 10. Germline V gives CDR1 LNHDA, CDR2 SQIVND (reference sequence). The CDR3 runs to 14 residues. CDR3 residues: CASSPGQESWGYTF. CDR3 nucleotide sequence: TGTGCCAGTAGTCCGGGACAGGAATCGTGGGGCTACACCTTC.

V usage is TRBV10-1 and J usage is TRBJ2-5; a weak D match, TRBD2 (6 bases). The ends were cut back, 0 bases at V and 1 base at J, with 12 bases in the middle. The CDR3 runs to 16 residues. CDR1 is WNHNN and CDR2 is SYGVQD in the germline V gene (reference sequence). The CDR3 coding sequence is TGCGCCAGCAGTGAGTCCCGGGGGAGGATCCAAGAGACCCAGTACTTC. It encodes CASSESRGRIQETQYF.

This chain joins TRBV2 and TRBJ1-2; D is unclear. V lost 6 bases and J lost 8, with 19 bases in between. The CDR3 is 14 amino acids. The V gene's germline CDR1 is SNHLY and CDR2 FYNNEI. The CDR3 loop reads CASRVGLTRGGYTF. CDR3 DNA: TGTGCCAGCAGGGTCGGACTGACCCGCGGGGGCTACACCTTC.

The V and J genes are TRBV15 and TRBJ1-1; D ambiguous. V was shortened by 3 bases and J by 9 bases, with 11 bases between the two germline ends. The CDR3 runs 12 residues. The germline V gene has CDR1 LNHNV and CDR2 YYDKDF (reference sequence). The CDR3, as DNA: TGTGCCACCAGCAGGGAGGGAGAGCAAGCTTTCTTT. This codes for CATSREGEQAFF.

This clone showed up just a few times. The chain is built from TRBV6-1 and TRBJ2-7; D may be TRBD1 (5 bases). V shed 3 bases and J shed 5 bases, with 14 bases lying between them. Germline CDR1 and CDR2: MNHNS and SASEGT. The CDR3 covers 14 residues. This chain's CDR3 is CASSDAGLTDEQYF. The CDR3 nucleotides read TGTGCCAGCAGTGATGCAGGGCTTACGGACGAGCAGTACTTC.

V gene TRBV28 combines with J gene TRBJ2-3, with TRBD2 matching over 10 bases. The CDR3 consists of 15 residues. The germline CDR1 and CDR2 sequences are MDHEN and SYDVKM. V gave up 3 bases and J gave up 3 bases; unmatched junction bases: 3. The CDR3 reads CASSFTSGVTDTQYF. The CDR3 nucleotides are TGTGCCAGCAGTTTCACTAGCGGGGTAACAGATACGCAGTATTTT.

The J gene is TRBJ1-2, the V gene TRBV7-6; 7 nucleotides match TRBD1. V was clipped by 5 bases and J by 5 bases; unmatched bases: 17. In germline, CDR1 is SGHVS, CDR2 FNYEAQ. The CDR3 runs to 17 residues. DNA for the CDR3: TGTGCCAGCAGCGCAGACAGGGCCTTCTCTGTGGGATATGGCTACACCTTC. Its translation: CASSADRAFSVGYGYTF.

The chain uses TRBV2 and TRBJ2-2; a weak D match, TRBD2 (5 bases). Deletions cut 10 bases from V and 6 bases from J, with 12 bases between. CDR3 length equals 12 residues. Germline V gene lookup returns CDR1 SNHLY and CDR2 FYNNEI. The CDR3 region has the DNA TGTGCCACCGGGGTTGAGGCCGGGGAGCTGTTTTTT. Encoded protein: CATGVEAGELFF.

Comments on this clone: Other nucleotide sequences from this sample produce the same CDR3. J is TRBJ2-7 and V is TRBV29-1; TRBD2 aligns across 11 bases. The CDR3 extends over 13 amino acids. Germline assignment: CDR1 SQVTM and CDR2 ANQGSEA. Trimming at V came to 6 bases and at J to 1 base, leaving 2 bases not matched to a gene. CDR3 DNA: TGCAGCGTCGGGACTAGCGGATCCTACGAGCAGTACTTC. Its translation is CSVGTSGSYEQYF.

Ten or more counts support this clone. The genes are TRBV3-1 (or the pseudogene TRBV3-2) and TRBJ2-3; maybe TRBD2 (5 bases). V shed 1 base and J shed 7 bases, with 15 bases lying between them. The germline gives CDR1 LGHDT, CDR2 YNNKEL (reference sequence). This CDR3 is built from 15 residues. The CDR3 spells CASSQGWAPGNTQYF. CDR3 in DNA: TGTGCCAGCAGCCAAGGTTGGGCCCCGGGAAATACGCAGTATTTT.

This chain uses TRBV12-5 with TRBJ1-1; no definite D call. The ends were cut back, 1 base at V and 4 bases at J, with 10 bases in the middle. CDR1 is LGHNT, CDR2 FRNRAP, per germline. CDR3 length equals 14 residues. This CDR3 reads CASGLESWPTEAFF. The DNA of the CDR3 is TGTGCTAGTGGTTTGGAATCCTGGCCCACTGAAGCTTTCTTT.

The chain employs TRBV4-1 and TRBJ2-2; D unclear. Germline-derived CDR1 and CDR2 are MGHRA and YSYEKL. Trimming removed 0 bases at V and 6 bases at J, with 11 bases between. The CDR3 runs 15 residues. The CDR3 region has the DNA TGCGCCAGCAGCCAAGATCGAGTGATGGCCGGGGAGCTGTTTTTT. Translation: CASSQDRVMAGELFF.

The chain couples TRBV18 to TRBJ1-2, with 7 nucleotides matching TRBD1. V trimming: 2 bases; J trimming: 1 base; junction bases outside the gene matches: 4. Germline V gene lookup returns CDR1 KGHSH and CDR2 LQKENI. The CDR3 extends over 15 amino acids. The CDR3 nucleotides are TGTGCCAGCTCACCAGGGACAGCTTATAACTATGGCTACACCTTC. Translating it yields CASSPGTAYNYGYTF.

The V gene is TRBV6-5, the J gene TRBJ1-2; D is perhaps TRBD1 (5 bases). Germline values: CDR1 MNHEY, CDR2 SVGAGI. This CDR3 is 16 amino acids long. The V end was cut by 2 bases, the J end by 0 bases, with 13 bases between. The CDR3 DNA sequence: TGTGCCAGCAGTTACCGAAACAGGCCTCCTAACTATGGCTACACCTTC. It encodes CASSYRNRPPNYGYTF.

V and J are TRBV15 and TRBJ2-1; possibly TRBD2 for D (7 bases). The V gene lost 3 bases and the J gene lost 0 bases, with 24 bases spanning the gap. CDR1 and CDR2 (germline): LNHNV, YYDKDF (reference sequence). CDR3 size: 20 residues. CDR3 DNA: TGTGCCACCAGCAGGTCGGGGGGCGCCGACCTATACAGCTCCTACAATGAGCAGTTCTTC. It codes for CATSRSGGADLYSSYNEQFF.